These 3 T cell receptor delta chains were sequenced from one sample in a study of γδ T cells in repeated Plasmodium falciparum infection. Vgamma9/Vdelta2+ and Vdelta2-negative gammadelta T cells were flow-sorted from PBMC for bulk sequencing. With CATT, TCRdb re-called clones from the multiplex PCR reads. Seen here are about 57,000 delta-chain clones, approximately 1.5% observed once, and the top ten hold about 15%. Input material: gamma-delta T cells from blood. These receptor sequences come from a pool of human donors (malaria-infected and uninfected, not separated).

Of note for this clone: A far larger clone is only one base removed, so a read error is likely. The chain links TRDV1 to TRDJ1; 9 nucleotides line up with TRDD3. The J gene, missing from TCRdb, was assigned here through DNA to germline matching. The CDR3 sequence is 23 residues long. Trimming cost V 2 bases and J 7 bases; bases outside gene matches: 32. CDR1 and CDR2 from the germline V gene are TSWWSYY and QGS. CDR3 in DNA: TGTGCTCTTGGGGAAAGAAGCTCCCCACGAGATTTTTTTTATTGGGGGATAAAGGCTAAACTCATCTTT. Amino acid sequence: CALGERSSPRDFFYWGIKAKLIF.

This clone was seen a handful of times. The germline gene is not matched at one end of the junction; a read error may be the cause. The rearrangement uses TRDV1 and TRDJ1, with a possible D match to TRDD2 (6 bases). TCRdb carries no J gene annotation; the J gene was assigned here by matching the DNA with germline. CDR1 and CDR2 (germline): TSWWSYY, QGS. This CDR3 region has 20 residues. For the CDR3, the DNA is TGTGCTCTCGGGGCCCCTTCCCTTATCGGTGTCGCGGAGTACACCGATAAACTCATCTTT. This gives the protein CALGAPSLIGVAEYTDKLIF.

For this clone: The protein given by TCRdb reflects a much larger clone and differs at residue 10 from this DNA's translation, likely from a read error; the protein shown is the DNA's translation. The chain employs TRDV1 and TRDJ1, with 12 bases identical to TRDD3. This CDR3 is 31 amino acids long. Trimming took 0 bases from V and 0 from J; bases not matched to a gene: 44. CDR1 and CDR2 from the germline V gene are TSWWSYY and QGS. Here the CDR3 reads CALGELDPEGPLGITLYWGILLHLYTDKLIF. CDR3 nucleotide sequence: TGTGCTCTTGGGGAACTGGATCCCGAGGGTCCATTGGGGATCACCTTGTACTGGGGGATACTCCTTCATCTGTACACCGATAAACTCATCTTT.